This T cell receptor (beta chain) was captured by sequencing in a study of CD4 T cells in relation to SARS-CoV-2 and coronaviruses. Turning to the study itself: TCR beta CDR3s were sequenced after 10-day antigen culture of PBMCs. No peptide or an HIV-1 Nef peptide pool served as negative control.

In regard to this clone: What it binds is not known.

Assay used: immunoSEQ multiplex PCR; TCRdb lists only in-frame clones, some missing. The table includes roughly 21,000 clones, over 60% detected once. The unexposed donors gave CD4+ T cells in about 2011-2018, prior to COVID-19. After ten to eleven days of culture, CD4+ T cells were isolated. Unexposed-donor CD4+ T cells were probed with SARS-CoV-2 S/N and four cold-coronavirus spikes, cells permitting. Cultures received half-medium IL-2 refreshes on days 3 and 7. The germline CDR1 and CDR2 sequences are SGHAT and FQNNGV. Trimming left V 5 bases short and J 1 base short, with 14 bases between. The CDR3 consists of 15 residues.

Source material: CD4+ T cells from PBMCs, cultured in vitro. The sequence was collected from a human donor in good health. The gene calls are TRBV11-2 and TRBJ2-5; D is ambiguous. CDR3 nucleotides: TGTGCCAGCAGCCCCCTTAGGAACGGCCAAGAGACCCAGTACTTC. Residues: CASSPLRNGQETQYF.